A selection of T cell receptor beta chains follows, all from one sample in a study of cytomegalovirus exposure and HLA in healthy donors. Profiling relied on immunoSEQ multiplex PCR, and the TCRdb table lists in-frame clones only, not all of them. Of fewer than 120,000 clones in the sample, roughly 90% were seen once. Sequencing used PBMCs. Every receptor here comes from a woman between 25 and 40 years old in good health and CMV-seropositive. CDR3s include the opening cysteine and the closing phenylalanine or tryptophan. D genes are given only for firm matches. Clone size is given for some rows only: seen once, a few or many times, or a class if the clone is expanded.

TRBV25-1	.	.	TRBJ1-5	TGTGCCAGCAGTGAATTAAGGGAGGGGGGGCCCCAGCATTTT	CASSELREGGPQHF
TRBV9	TRBD1	.	TRBJ2-7	TGTGCCAGCAGCGTAGGGGACAGGGAAGTAAGTGGCGAGCAGTACTTC	CASSVGDREVSGEQYF
TRBV27	.	.	TRBJ2-3	TGTGCCAGCAGGAGAGGGCAGGGCACAGATACGCAGTATTTT	CASRRGQGTDTQYF
TRBV28	.	few	TRBJ2-7	TGTGCCAGCAGTTTACCGGGACAAGGGACCTACGAGCAGTACTTC	CASSLPGQGTYEQYF
TRBV2	.	.	TRBJ1-1	TGTGCCAGCAGCGCCGGCGGGGGATTGCTAAGGAACACTGAAGCTTTCTTT	CASSAGGGLLRNTEAFF
TRBV13	.	.	TRBJ2-7	TGTGCCAGCAGCTTAGAGGGGGAGGGCGAGCAGTACTTC	CASSLEGEGEQYF
TRBV7-7	TRBD2	.	TRBJ2-3	TGTGCCAGCAGCATACTTGGGACTAGCGGGAGTCCAGATACGCAGTATTTT	CASSILGTSGSPDTQYF
TRBV7-2	TRBD1	.	TRBJ1-3	TGTGCCAGCAGCTTAGAGGGACAGGGGGTTTCTGGAAACACCATATATTTT	CASSLEGQGVSGNTIYF
TRBV27	.	once	TRBJ2-7	TGTGCCAGCAGTTTATCGGCTAGCTACGAGCAGTACTTC	CASSLSASYEQYF
TRBV13	.	.	TRBJ1-3	TGTGCCAGCAGCTTTGGCGGGAGGGTCCGGCGTTTCGGAAACACCATATATTTT	CASSFGGRVRRFGNTIYF
TRBV28	TRBD1	few	TRBJ1-3	TGTGCCAGCAGTCCCCGGACAGGGGGCTATGGAAACACCATATATTTT	CASSPRTGGYGNTIYF
TRBV29-1	TRBD1	.	TRBJ1-2	TGCAGCGTAGGACAGGGGTACTATGGCTACACCTTC	CSVGQGYYGYTF
TRBV29-1	TRBD1	few	TRBJ1-3	TGCAGCGCGGGGGACAGCGAAAGAGGAAACACCATATATTTT	CSAGDSERGNTIYF
TRBV11-2	TRBD2	many	TRBJ2-2	TGTGCCAGCAGCTTTCCGGCTCGGGAGGGACTGAACACCGGGGAGCTGTTTTTT	CASSFPAREGLNTGELFF
TRBV2	TRBD1	.	TRBJ2-4	TGTGCCAGCAGTGCCCTACAGGGGGCCAAAAACATTCAGTACTTC	CASSALQGAKNIQYF
TRBV4-1	TRBD1	.	TRBJ2-7	TGCGCCAGCAGCCAAGATGCGACAGGGGGGGAGGAGTACTTC	CASSQDATGGEEYF
TRBV10-3	TRBD1	.	TRBJ1-2	TGTGCCATCAGTGAGCCGGACAGGCGCGGCTATGGCTACACCTTC	CAISEPDRRGYGYTF
TRBV10-2	.	.	TRBJ1-1	TGCGCCAGCAGTGAATGGGCGGGGCTCGGGAACACTGAAGCTTTCTTT	CASSEWAGLGNTEAFF
TRBV2	.	.	TRBJ2-5	TGTGCCAGCAGCAGGAGGGAGACCCAGTACTTC	CASSRRETQYF
TRBV20-1	TRBD1	.	TRBJ1-2	TGCAGTGCAACACAGGGGCGCGGCTACACCTTC	CSATQGRGYTF
TRBV15	.	.	TRBJ1-3	TGTGCCACCAGCAGAGAGGGAGGGTCTGGAAACACCATATATTTT	CATSREGGSGNTIYF
TRBV15	.	.	TRBJ2-7	TGTGCCACCAGCAGAGAACCGCTAGGATCCTACGAGCAGTACTTC	CATSREPLGSYEQYF
TRBV11-2	.	once	TRBJ1-5	TGTGCCAGCAGCGACGACCCCGGCGGGCCCCAGCATTTT	CASSDDPGGPQHF
TRBV4-1	TRBD1	.	TRBJ1-5	TGCGCCAGCAGCCAACCGGGACAGGGGTTGGGTCAGCCCCAGCATTTT	CASSQPGQGLGQPQHF
TRBV4-1	TRBD1	.	TRBJ1-2	TGCGCCAGCAGCCAATCGCCGGGACAGCTCATCTATGGCTACACCTTC	CASSQSPGQLIYGYTF
TRBV5-4	.	.	TRBJ2-1	TGTGCCAGCAGCGATCAGCGAGGAAACCTTTACAATGAGCAGTTCTTC	CASSDQRGNLYNEQFF
TRBV29-1	.	.	TRBJ1-2	TGCAGCATTCTGGGCCCCTATGGCTACACCTTC	CSILGPYGYTF
TRBV30	.	.	TRBJ1-4	TGTGCCTGGAGTCCCGGGGCTAATGAAAAACTGTTTTTT	CAWSPGANEKLFF
TRBV6-1	.	once	TRBJ1-3	TGTGCCAGCAGTGATAACCCCGGCCGGGTATCCGGAAACACCATATATTTT	CASSDNPGRVSGNTIYF